A single sample gave rise to the 19 T cell receptor beta chains below, sequenced in a study of cytomegalovirus exposure and HLA in healthy donors. PCR used 60 Vbeta primers and 13 Jbeta primers. Measured with immunoSEQ multiplex PCR; TCRdb has only the in-frame clones, and not every one. The listing records 70,000 or so clones. The specimen sequenced was PBMCs. Receptors originate from a female donor in good health and CMV-seropositive.

J is TRBJ2-7 and V is TRBV28; 7 bases map to TRBD1. Germline V CDR1 and CDR2: MDHEN, SYDVKM. The J segment lost 2 bases and the V segment lost 2 bases, leaving 9 bases of the junction unmatched. CDR3 length: 16 residues. The CDR3 nucleotides read TGTGCCAGCAGTTTACTTGGCCCGGGACAGACCTACGAGCAGTACTTC. As protein: CASSLLGPGQTYEQYF.

This sequence joins TRBV29-1 and TRBJ2-3, with TRBD1 identical over 7 bases. The CDR3 extends over 13 amino acids. The V segment lost 3 bases and the J segment 4 bases; nucleotides outside the gene matches: 4. Looked up from germline, CDR1 is SQVTM and CDR2 is ANQGSEA. DNA for the CDR3: TGCAGCGTTGAGACAGGGCAGTCAGATACGCAGTATTTT. This translates into CSVETGQSDTQYF.

The J gene is TRBJ2-7, the V gene TRBV11-2, with D perhaps matching TRBD2 (5 bases). Trimming pared 1 base from V and 2 bases from J, leaving 6 bases between. Looked up from germline, CDR1 is SGHAT and CDR2 is FQNNGV. This CDR3 region has 13 residues. This CDR3 reads CASSLAGTYEQYF. DNA for the CDR3: TGTGCCAGCAGCTTAGCGGGAACCTACGAGCAGTACTTC.

V and J are TRBV14 and TRBJ1-4; 8 bases map to TRBD1. Unmatched junction bases numbered 5, after V lost 0 bases and J lost 5 bases. The CDR3 totals 16 residues. Germline V gene data show CDR1 as SGHDN and CDR2 as FVKESK. The CDR3: CASSQENRGENEKLFF. The CDR3 DNA follows: TGTGCCAGCAGCCAAGAAAACAGGGGGGAAAATGAAAAACTGTTTTTT.

The chain carries TRBV7-2 and TRBJ2-1, with a possible D match to TRBD2 (6 bases). CDR3 size: 14 residues. V lost 5 bases and J 6 bases, leaving 14 bases between the germline ends. Germline V gene data show CDR1 as SGHTA and CDR2 as FQGNSA. CDR3 residues: CASSGGIRVNEQFF. In DNA, the CDR3 is TGTGCCAGCAGCGGCGGGATAAGGGTCAATGAGCAGTTCTTC.

V is TRBV9 and J is TRBJ2-7, with 7 bases that match TRBD2. The CDR3 runs to 16 residues. The germline V gene has CDR1 SGDLS and CDR2 YYNGEE. The J segment lost 5 bases and the V segment lost 0 bases, leaving 11 bases of the junction unmatched. For the CDR3, the DNA is TGTGCCAGCAGCGTAGCCCCGTCGGGGGGAATCGACGAGCAGTACTTC. Its translation is CASSVAPSGGIDEQYF. The variable domain in full, with the rest retrieved from reference TRBV9 and TRBJ2-7, is DSGVTQTPKHLITATGQRVTLRCSPRSGDLSVYWYQQSLDQGLQFLIQYYNGEERAKGNILERFSAQQFPDLHSELNLSSLELGDSALYFCASSVAPSGGIDEQYFGPGTRLTVT.

J is TRBJ2-1 and V is TRBV7-9; 10 positions agree with TRBD2. Germline CDR1 is SEHNR and CDR2 is FQNEAQ (reference sequence). CDR3 length: 17 amino acids. V shed 5 bases and J 4 bases; nucleotides not matched to a gene: 11. CDR3 sequence reads: CASSHTTSLAGYNEQFF. The CDR3 bases are TGTGCCAGCAGCCACACAACATCACTAGCGGGATACAATGAGCAGTTCTTC.

This chain connects TRBV28 to TRBJ1-2; the D gene is possibly TRBD1 (6 bases). Germline CDR1 and CDR2: MDHEN and SYDVKM. The CDR3 contains 15 residues. V lost 2 bases and J 1 base, leaving 11 bases between the germline ends. CDR3: CASSLGGASNYGYTF. The CDR3 DNA reads as TGTGCCAGCAGTTTAGGGGGGGCTAGTAACTATGGCTACACCTTC.

V and J are TRBV2 and TRBJ1-2; 8 positions match TRBD1. This CDR3 contains 11 residues. The trim removed 9 bases at V and 13 bases at J, leaving 10 bases unmatched. The V gene's germline CDR1 is SNHLY and CDR2 FYNNEI. In DNA form, the CDR3 reads TGTGCCAGAAGTTCAGGGACAGGCGGCACCTTC. Amino acid sequence: CARSSGTGGTF.

The chain links TRBV30 to TRBJ2-3; 11 positions agree with TRBD2. There are 15 residues in the CDR3. Germline-derived CDR1 and CDR2 are GTSNPN and SVGIG (reference sequence). V lost 4 bases, J lost 6 bases, and 9 bases stayed unmatched. The CDR3 DNA sequence: TGTGCCTGGACCCAGCTAGCGGGAGGATCGGATACGCAGTATTTT. As protein: CAWTQLAGGSDTQYF.

The rearrangement joins TRBV2 to TRBJ2-4; no definite D call. Per germline, CDR1 SNHLY and CDR2 FYNNEI. CDR3 length equals 14 residues. V was trimmed by 6 bases and J by 0 bases, leaving 9 bases between them. CDR3 in DNA: TGTGCCAGCAGGACACCTGTAGCCAAAAACATTCAGTACTTC. It specifies CASRTPVAKNIQYF.

V gene TRBV15 combines with J gene TRBJ1-2; 7 nucleotides line up with TRBD1. CDR3 size: 17 residues. J lost 0 bases, V lost 3 bases, and 10 bases had no gene match. CDR1 and CDR2 from the germline V gene are LNHNV and YYDKDF (reference sequence). CDR3 amino acids: CATSRHKGTATNYGYTF. The CDR3 region has the DNA TGTGCCACCAGCAGGCATAAAGGGACAGCAACTAACTATGGCTACACCTTC.

This chain joins TRBV19 and TRBJ2-7; 9 bases are shared with TRBD1. The germline V gene encodes CDR1 LNHDA and CDR2 SQIVND (reference sequence). The CDR3 runs to 14 residues. V lost 9 bases to trimming and J lost 5 bases; unmatched junction nucleotides: 11. CDR3 residues: CASQRGGQGDEQYF. The CDR3 DNA follows: TGTGCCAGCCAGCGCGGGGGACAGGGAGACGAGCAGTACTTC.

This chain joins TRBV15 and TRBJ2-1, with 11 bases that match TRBD2. This CDR3 comprises 18 residues. V shed 3 bases, J shed 8 bases, and the junction held 15 bases outside the gene matches. Germline V gene lookup returns CDR1 LNHNV and CDR2 YYDKDF (reference sequence). The CDR3 reads CATSRDRSSGGLRDEQFF. The CDR3 DNA follows: TGTGCCACCAGCAGGGATAGGTCTAGCGGGGGGCTGCGGGATGAGCAGTTCTTC.

The chain couples TRBV27 to TRBJ1-1, with 7 bases aligning to TRBD1. CDR3 length: 13 residues. The V gene end was trimmed by 7 bases and the J gene end by 3 bases; junction bases not matched to a gene: 5. In germline, CDR1 is MNHEY, CDR2 SMNVEV (reference sequence). The CDR3, as DNA: TGTGCCAGCACAAGGGGGCTGGACACTGAAGCTTTCTTT. It is translated as CASTRGLDTEAFF.

V is TRBV4-1 and J is TRBJ1-1; D is unresolved. V lost 0 bases to trimming and J lost 2 bases, with 13 bases between them. The CDR3 extends over 16 amino acids. CDR1 MGHRA and CDR2 YSYEKL come from the germline V gene. CDR3 coding DNA: TGCGCCAGCAGCCAAGATCCGGGAATCCTTAACACTGAAGCTTTCTTT. It codes for CASSQDPGILNTEAFF.

The gene calls are TRBV5-6 and TRBJ1-1; D may be TRBD1 (6 bases). This CDR3 comprises 15 residues. Germline-derived CDR1 and CDR2 are SGHDT and YYEEEE. Trimming took 3 bases from V and 4 from J, leaving 16 bases between them. CDR3 in amino acids: CASSYLQGASTEAFF. CDR3 bases: TGTGCCAGCAGCTATCTACAGGGAGCCAGCACTGAAGCTTTCTTT.

This CDR3 is CASSFSVPQNTEAFF. In DNA form, the CDR3 reads TGTGCCAGCAGCTTCAGTGTACCGCAGAACACTGAAGCTTTCTTT. The V and J genes are TRBV5-5 and TRBJ1-1; D uncertain. Trimming took off 2 bases at V and 1 base at J, with 12 bases between the two ends. Germline CDR1 SGHKS, CDR2 YYEKEE (reference sequence). The CDR3 has 15 amino acids.

The chain carries TRBV28 and TRBJ2-7; TRBD1 agrees at 8 bases. The CDR3 has 14 residues. V was pared by 8 bases and J by 3 bases, with 9 bases of the junction left unmatched. Looked up from germline, CDR1 is MDHEN and CDR2 is SYDVKM. CDR3 amino acids: CASLQQGTGYEQYF. CDR3 coding DNA: TGTGCCAGCTTACAACAGGGGACAGGCTACGAGCAGTACTTC.